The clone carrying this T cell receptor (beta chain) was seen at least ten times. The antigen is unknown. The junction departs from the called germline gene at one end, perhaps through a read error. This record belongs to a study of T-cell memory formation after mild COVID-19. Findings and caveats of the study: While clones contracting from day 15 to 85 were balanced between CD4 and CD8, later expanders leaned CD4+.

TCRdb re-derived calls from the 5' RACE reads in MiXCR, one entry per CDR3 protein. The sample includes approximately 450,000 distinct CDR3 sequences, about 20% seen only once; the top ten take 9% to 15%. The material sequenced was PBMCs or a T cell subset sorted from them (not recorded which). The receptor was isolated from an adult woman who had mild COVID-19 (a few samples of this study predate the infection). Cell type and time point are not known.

The DNA for the CDR3 is TGCGCCAGCAGCTTCCGCGGGAACACTGAAGCTTTCTTT. Protein: CASSFRGNTEAFF. V and J are TRBV12-3 or TRBV12-4 and TRBJ1-1; no firm D call. This CDR3 spans 13 amino acids.